One sample yielded the 4 T cell receptor beta chains listed below, sequenced in a study of T-cell memory formation after mild COVID-19. TCRdb used MiXCR to reprocess the 5' RACE reads, holding one entry per CDR3 protein. This sample has over 12,000 distinct CDR3 sequences, with over 20% found just once. Input material: PBMCs or a T cell subset sorted from them (not recorded which). Receptor source: a man aged 18 to 29 who had mild COVID-19 (a few samples of this study predate the infection). Cell type and time point are not known.

This clonotype was observed a handful of times. This rearrangement joins TRBV9 to TRBJ1-6; a weak D match, TRBD1 (5 bases). Germline values: CDR1 SGDLS, CDR2 YYNGEE. This CDR3 spans 15 amino acids. Between the trimmed V and J ends, which lost 0 bases and 7 bases, there was a span of 11 bases. CDR3 sequence (DNA): TGTGCCAGCAGCGTAGCTTGGGGGGGGAATTCACCCCTCCACTTT. Protein: CASSVAWGGNSPLHF.

Ten or more counts support this clonotype. V gene TRBV28 combines with J gene TRBJ2-1, with D perhaps TRBD1 (6 bases). Looked up from germline, CDR1 is MDHEN and CDR2 is SYDVKM. Trimming removed 5 bases at V and 7 bases at J, with 12 bases between. The CDR3 totals 13 residues. In nucleotides, the CDR3 is TGTGCCAGCAGTATAACAGGGACAAATGAGCAGTTCTTC. It specifies CASSITGTNEQFF.

In its sample, this clonotype was seen many times. The genes are TRBV7-9 and TRBJ1-1, with 10 bases that match TRBD1. There are 14 residues in the CDR3. The germline gives CDR1 SEHNR, CDR2 FQNEAQ (reference sequence). The junction had 4 bases not matched to a gene; V was cut back by 4 bases and J by 5 bases. CDR3 coding DNA: TGTGCCAGCAGCTCGACAGGGGGCAAAACTGAAGCTTTCTTT. The encoded protein is CASSSTGGKTEAFF. The full variable domain, in which reference TRBV7-9 and TRBJ1-1 provide the parts outside the CDR3, is DTGVSQNPRHKITKRGQNVTFRCDPISEHNRLYWYRQTLGQGPEFLTYFQNEAQLEKSRLLSDRFSAERPKGSFSTLEIQRTEQGDSAMYLCASSSTGGKTEAFFGQGTRLTVV.

This clonotype has at least ten counts. The chain carries TRBV6-5 and TRBJ2-5, with no clear D. Trimming removed 0 bases from V and 4 bases from J, with 3 bases in between. The germline CDR1 and CDR2 sequences are MNHEY and SVGAGI. This CDR3 contains 12 residues. Here the CDR3 reads CASSYSGETQYF. The CDR3 DNA sequence: TGTGCCAGCAGTTACTCTGGAGAGACCCAGTACTTC.